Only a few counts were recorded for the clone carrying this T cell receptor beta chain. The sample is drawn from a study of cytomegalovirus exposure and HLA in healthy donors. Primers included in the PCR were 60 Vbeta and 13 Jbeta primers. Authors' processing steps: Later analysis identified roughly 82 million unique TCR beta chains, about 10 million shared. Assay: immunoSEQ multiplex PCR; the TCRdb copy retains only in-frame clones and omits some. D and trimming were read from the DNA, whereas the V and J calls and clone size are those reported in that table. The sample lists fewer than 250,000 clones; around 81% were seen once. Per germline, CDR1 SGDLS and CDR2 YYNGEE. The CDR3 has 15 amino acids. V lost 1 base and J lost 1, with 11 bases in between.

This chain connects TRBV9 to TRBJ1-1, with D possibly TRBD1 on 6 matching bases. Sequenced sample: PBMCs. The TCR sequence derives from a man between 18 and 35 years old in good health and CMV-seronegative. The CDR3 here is CASSVFTGKNTEAFF. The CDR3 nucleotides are TGTGCCAGCAGCGTATTTACAGGGAAGAACACTGAAGCTTTCTTT.